The rows below give T cell receptor beta chains drawn from one sample of a study of blood T cell repertoires in COVID-19. Assay used: immunoSEQ multiplex PCR; TCRdb lists only in-frame clones, some missing. The sample has 50,000 or so clones; roughly 82% are singletons. Sequenced sample: peripheral blood. The receptors derive from a man between 40 and 49 years old with acute or convalescent COVID-19. Both conserved end residues are part of each CDR3. Each record gives: clone size, V gene, D gene, J gene, CDR3 DNA, CDR3 protein. A D gene is named only where the DNA matches it firmly. Expanded clones get a size class; other rows say once, few or many, or leave the size out.

-	TRBV19	TRBD1	TRBJ1-2	TGTGCCAGTAGTACACAGGGGACGCTCTATGGCTACACCTTC	CASSTQGTLYGYTF
-	TRBV15	TRBD2	TRBJ2-1	TGTGCCACCAGCAGAACTAGCGGGGCGTACAATGAGCAGTTCTTC	CATSRTSGAYNEQFF
-	TRBV4-3	-	TRBJ1-4	TGCGCCAGCAGCCCGGTCGGGGGACCGGATGAAAAACTGTTTTTT	CASSPVGGPDEKLFF
-	TRBV5-5	-	TRBJ1-2	TGTGCCAGCAGCTTGGCCGGACAGTCCCTGTCCCATTCGCGTGGCTACACCTTC	CASSLAGQSLSHSRGYTF
-	TRBV7-2	TRBD1	TRBJ2-7	TGTGCCAGCAGCTTTTTTGGACAGGGTGGGGTCGAGCAGTACTTC	CASSFFGQGGVEQYF
few	TRBV6-5	-	TRBJ2-1	TGTGCCAGCTTGACTAGCTCCTACAATGAGCAGTTCTTC	CASLTSSYNEQFF
-	TRBV12-3/TRBV12-4	-	TRBJ1-2	TGTGCCAGCTCAACAGGGATTCACTATGGCTACACCTTC	CASSTGIHYGYTF
-	TRBV5-1	TRBD1	TRBJ2-1	TGCGCCAGCAGCTACCCACGTGGCGGACAGGGCTTATACAATGAGCAGTTCTTC	CASSYPRGGQGLYNEQFF
-	TRBV30	-	TRBJ1-1	TGTGCCTGGAGTGTATCGTTCGGGAACACTGAAGCTTTCTTT	CAWSVSFGNTEAFF
once	TRBV11-2	-	TRBJ2-5	TGTGCCAGCAGCTTGGTTCAGGGGACCCAGTACTTC	CASSLVQGTQYF
few	TRBV11-2	-	TRBJ2-5	TGTGCCAGCAGCACAGGTGTTAAAGAGACCCAGTACTTC	CASSTGVKETQYF
-	TRBV6-5	TRBD1	TRBJ1-1	TGTGCCAGCAGTAGAAACAGGGGGATCGAAGCTTTCTTT	CASSRNRGIEAFF
-	TRBV11-2	-	TRBJ1-4	TGTGCCAGCAGCTTATTGACAGGTGAAAAACTGTTTTTT	CASSLLTGEKLFF